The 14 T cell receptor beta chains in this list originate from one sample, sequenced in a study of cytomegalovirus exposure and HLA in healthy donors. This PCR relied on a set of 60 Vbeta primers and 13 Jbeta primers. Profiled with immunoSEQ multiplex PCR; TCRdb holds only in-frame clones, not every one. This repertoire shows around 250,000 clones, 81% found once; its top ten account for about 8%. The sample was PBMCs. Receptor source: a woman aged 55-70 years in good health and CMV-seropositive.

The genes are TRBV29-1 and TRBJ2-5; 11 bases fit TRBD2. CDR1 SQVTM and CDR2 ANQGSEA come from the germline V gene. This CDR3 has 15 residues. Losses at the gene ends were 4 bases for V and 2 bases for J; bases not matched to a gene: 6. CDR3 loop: CSVALGTSGQETQYF. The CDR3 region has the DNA TGCAGCGTTGCGCTCGGGACTAGCGGACAAGAGACCCAGTACTTC.

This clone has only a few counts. The CDR3 nucleotides read TGTGCCAGCAGCGTGGAGGGAACCTATAATTCACCCCTCCACTTT. This sequence encodes CASSVEGTYNSPLHF. The rearrangement uses TRBV9 and TRBJ1-6; no reliable D call. There are 15 residues in the CDR3. The germline V gene has CDR1 SGDLS and CDR2 YYNGEE. V was shortened by 2 bases and J by 2 bases, with 8 bases between the two germline ends.

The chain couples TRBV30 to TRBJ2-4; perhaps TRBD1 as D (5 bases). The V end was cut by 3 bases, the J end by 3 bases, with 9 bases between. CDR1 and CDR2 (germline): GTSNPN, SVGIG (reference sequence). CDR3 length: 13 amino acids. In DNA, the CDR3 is TGTGCCTGGAGGACAGTCGACAAAAACATTCAGTACTTC. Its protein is CAWRTVDKNIQYF.

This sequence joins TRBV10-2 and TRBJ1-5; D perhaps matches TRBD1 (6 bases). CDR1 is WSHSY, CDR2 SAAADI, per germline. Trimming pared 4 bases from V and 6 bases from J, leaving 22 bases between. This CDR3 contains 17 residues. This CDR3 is CASSAPEGRTGSQPQHF. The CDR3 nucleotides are TGCGCCAGCAGTGCCCCCGAGGGCCGAACAGGGAGTCAGCCCCAGCATTTT.

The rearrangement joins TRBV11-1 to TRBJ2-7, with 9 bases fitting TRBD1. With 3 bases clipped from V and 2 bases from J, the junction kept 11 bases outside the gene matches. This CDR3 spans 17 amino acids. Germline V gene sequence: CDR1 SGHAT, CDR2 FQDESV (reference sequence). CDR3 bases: TGTGCCAGCAGCTTCGTATTCGGACGGACAGGGGCCTACGAGCAGTACTTC. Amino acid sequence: CASSFVFGRTGAYEQYF.

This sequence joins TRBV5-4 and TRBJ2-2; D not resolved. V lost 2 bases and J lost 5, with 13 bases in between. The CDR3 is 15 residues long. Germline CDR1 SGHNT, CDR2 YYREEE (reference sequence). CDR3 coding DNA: TGTGCCAGCAGCTTAAGCGTTTTGGGTACCGGGGAGCTGTTTTTT. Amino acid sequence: CASSLSVLGTGELFF.

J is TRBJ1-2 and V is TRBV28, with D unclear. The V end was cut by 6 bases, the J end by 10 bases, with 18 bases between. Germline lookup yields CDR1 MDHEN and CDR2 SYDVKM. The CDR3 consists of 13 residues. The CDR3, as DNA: TGTGCCAGCAGGGGCGAAGCGAGGAGGGACTACACCTTC. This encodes CASRGEARRDYTF.

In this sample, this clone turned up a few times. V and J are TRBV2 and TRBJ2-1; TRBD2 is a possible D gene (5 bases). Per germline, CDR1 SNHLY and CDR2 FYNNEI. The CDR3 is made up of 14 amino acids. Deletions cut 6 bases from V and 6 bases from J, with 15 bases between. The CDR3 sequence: CASSKRSTVNEQFF. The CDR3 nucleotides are TGTGCCAGCAGCAAGCGGAGCACAGTCAATGAGCAGTTCTTC.

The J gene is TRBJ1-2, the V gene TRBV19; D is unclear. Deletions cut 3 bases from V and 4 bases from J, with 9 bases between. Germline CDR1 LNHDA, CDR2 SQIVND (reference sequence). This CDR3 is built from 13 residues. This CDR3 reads CASSIVEGYGYTF. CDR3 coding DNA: TGTGCCAGTAGTATTGTGGAGGGCTATGGCTACACCTTC.

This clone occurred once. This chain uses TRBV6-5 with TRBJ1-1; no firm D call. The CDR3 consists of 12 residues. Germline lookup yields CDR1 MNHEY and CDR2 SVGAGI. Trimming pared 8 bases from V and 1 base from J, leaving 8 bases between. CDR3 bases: TGTGCCAGCGGATACAGGAACACTGAAGCTTTCTTT. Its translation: CASGYRNTEAFF.

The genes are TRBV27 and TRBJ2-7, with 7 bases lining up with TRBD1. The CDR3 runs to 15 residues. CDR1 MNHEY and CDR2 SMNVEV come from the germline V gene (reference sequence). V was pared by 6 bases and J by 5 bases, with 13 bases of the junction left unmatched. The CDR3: CASRLGAGGLNEQYF. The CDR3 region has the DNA TGTGCCAGCAGACTTGGCGCAGGGGGTTTGAACGAGCAGTACTTC.

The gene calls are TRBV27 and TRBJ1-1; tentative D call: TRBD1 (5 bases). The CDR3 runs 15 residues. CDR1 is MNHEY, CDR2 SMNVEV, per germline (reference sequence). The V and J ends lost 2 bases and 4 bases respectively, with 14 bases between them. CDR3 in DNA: TGTGCCAGCAGTTTAAACCGCGCAGGGATCACTGAAGCTTTCTTT. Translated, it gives CASSLNRAGITEAFF.

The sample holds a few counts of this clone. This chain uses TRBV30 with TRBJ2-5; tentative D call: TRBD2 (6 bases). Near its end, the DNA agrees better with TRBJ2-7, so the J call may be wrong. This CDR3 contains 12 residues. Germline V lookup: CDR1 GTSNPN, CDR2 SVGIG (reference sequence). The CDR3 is CAWSGLVSEQYF. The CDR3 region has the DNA TGTGCCTGGAGTGGACTAGTCTCCGAGCAGTACTTC.

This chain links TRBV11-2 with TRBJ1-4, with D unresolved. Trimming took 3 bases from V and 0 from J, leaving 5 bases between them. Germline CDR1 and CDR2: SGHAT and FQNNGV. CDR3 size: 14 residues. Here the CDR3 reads CASSFGATNEKLFF. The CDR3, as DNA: TGTGCCAGCAGCTTCGGAGCAACTAATGAAAAACTGTTTTTT.